This TCR beta chain was sequenced during a study of blood T cell repertoires in COVID-19. At the level of the study: Acute and convalescent COVID-19 samples came from the United States, Italy and Spain. T cells, B-cell-depleted T cells, or PBMCs supplied cDNA or gDNA.

This clone was observed a handful of times. The authors' processing: Amplification of reference gene primers was used by the study to estimate nucleated cell counts. This table comes from immunoSEQ multiplex PCR, and its TCRdb copy is limited to in-frame clones, with some not included. V and J calls and clone size are those listed in that table; D and trimming were worked out from the DNA. This sample has roughly 62,000 clones, with just under 80% found just once. This CDR3 is 13 amino acids long. V lost 5 bases and J 4 bases, leaving 11 bases between the germline ends. Germline CDR1 is SEHNR and CDR2 is FQNEAQ (reference sequence).

The genes are TRBV7-9 and TRBJ1-1; TRBD1 is a possible D gene (5 bases). The TCR sequence derives from a human donor in a cohort sampled during active COVID-19. The sample consisted of peripheral blood. CDR3 sequence: CASSKTRGTEAFF. In nucleotides, the CDR3 is TGTGCCAGCAGCAAAACAAGGGGCACTGAAGCTTTCTTT.